The rows below give T cell receptor beta chains drawn from one sample of a study of cytomegalovirus exposure and HLA in healthy donors. Method: immunoSEQ multiplex PCR; TCRdb's copy keeps in-frame clones and lacks some. This table has 170,000 or so clones, about 80% appearing once. Source material: PBMCs. The source of these receptors is a woman aged 45-65 years in good health and CMV-seropositive. Each CDR3 is given with its conserved first and last residue. Each record gives: V gene, D gene, clone size, J gene, CDR3 protein, CDR3 DNA. The D gene is left open where the match is weak. Some rows have no size entry. The others give once, few or many, or a class for an expanded clone.

V gene: TRBV2
D gene: NA
clone size: NA
J gene: TRBJ2-5
CDR3 protein: CASSERTLQETQYF
CDR3 DNA: TGTGCCAGCAGTGAGCGGACACTTCAAGAGACCCAGTACTTC

V gene: TRBV4-2
D gene: NA
clone size: NA
J gene: TRBJ1-3
CDR3 protein: CASSQDPEVAGNTIYF
CDR3 DNA: TGTGCCAGCAGCCAAGATCCGGAAGTAGCCGGAAACACCATATATTTT

V gene: TRBV15
D gene: TRBD1
clone size: NA
J gene: TRBJ2-7
CDR3 protein: CATSRDSPGGNEQYF
CDR3 DNA: TGTGCCACCAGCAGAGATAGTCCAGGGGGTAACGAGCAGTACTTC

V gene: TRBV19
D gene: TRBD1
clone size: NA
J gene: TRBJ1-1
CDR3 protein: CASSMYRGRGEAFF
CDR3 DNA: TGTGCCAGTAGTATGTACAGGGGGCGAGGCGAAGCTTTCTTT

V gene: TRBV18
D gene: TRBD2
clone size: NA
J gene: TRBJ2-1
CDR3 protein: CASSPGLAGANEQFF
CDR3 DNA: TGTGCCAGCTCACCAGGGCTAGCGGGAGCCAATGAGCAGTTCTTC

V gene: TRBV15
D gene: NA
clone size: NA
J gene: TRBJ1-1
CDR3 protein: CATSRETTGRSF
CDR3 DNA: TGTGCCACCAGCAGAGAGACGACAGGCCGATCCTTT

V gene: TRBV11-2
D gene: TRBD2
clone size: NA
J gene: TRBJ2-1
CDR3 protein: CASSLDGGGAYNEQFF
CDR3 DNA: TGTGCCAGCAGCTTGGATGGCGGGGGTGCTTACAATGAGCAGTTCTTC

V gene: TRBV6-5
D gene: NA
clone size: NA
J gene: TRBJ2-2
CDR3 protein: CASSYGHSRGGGELFF
CDR3 DNA: TGTGCCAGCAGTTACGGTCACTCCCGGGGTGGCGGGGAGCTGTTTTTT

V gene: TRBV27
D gene: TRBD2
clone size: NA
J gene: TRBJ2-3
CDR3 protein: CATQETSGGADTQYF
CDR3 DNA: TGTGCCACCCAAGAGACTAGCGGGGGGGCAGATACGCAGTATTTT

V gene: TRBV5-1
D gene: NA
clone size: NA
J gene: TRBJ2-2
CDR3 protein: CASSFRQNREIFGGELFF
CDR3 DNA: TGCGCCAGCAGCTTCCGACAAAACAGGGAGATCTTCGGCGGGGAGCTGTTTTTT

V gene: TRBV2
D gene: NA
clone size: NA
J gene: TRBJ1-2
CDR3 protein: CASSGEWGGHGYTF
CDR3 DNA: TGTGCCAGCAGTGGGGAATGGGGGGGCCATGGCTACACCTTC

V gene: TRBV10-3
D gene: NA
clone size: NA
J gene: TRBJ1-4
CDR3 protein: CAISEGGTNEKLFF
CDR3 DNA: TGTGCCATCAGTGAGGGAGGCACTAATGAAAAACTGTTTTTT

V gene: TRBV27
D gene: NA
clone size: NA
J gene: TRBJ2-4
CDR3 protein: CASSGTVAKNIQYF
CDR3 DNA: TGTGCCAGCAGTGGCACAGTAGCCAAAAACATTCAGTACTTC

V gene: TRBV11-2
D gene: TRBD1
clone size: NA
J gene: TRBJ1-2
CDR3 protein: CASSFHRGGYTF
CDR3 DNA: TGTGCCAGCAGCTTCCACAGGGGCGGCTACACCTTC

V gene: TRBV6-5
D gene: TRBD1
clone size: NA
J gene: TRBJ1-6
CDR3 protein: CASRRQGHNSPLHF
CDR3 DNA: TGTGCCAGCAGAAGACAGGGGCATAATTCACCCCTCCACTTT

V gene: TRBV27
D gene: TRBD1
clone size: NA
J gene: TRBJ1-1
CDR3 protein: CASSLTPYRGGTEAFF
CDR3 DNA: TGTGCCAGCAGTTTAACCCCCTACAGGGGTGGCACTGAAGCTTTCTTT

V gene: TRBV7-9
D gene: TRBD2
clone size: NA
J gene: TRBJ2-5
CDR3 protein: CSSTPGGARRQETQYF
CDR3 DNA: TGTTCCAGCACCCCGGGGGGGGCGCGACGCCAAGAGACCCAGTACTTC

V gene: TRBV6-5
D gene: NA
clone size: NA
J gene: TRBJ2-3
CDR3 protein: CASSYTGPDTQYF
CDR3 DNA: TGTGCCAGCAGTTACACAGGCCCAGATACGCAGTATTTT

V gene: TRBV27
D gene: TRBD1
clone size: NA
J gene: TRBJ2-5
CDR3 protein: CASSLGQGGQETQYF
CDR3 DNA: TGTGCCAGCAGCCTAGGACAGGGGGGTCAAGAGACCCAGTACTTC

V gene: TRBV5-5
D gene: NA
clone size: few
J gene: TRBJ1-4
CDR3 protein: CASSFLSTNEKLFF
CDR3 DNA: TGTGCCAGCAGCTTCCTGTCAACTAATGAAAAACTGTTTTTT

V gene: TRBV6-5
D gene: TRBD1
clone size: NA
J gene: TRBJ2-2
CDR3 protein: CASRKVQGYTGELFF
CDR3 DNA: TGTGCCAGCAGAAAAGTACAGGGGTACACCGGGGAGCTGTTTTTT

V gene: TRBV5-6
D gene: TRBD1
clone size: NA
J gene: TRBJ2-3
CDR3 protein: CASSWDRMSTDTQYF
CDR3 DNA: TGTGCCAGCAGCTGGGACAGGATGAGCACAGATACGCAGTATTTT